These 3 T cell receptor beta chains originate from one sample sequenced in a study of vaccination and CD4 T cells after COVID-19 (dated by TCRdb to about 2022). In the paper's terms, the treatment or condition label means: roughly 10-day PBMC culture with coronavirus spike peptide pools or control peptides (ViraFEST assay). The receptor library was made with PCR. The sequencer listed for this sample is Illumina iSeq 100. TCR sequencing of DNA from cultured CD4+ T cells used the Oncomine TCR Beta short-read assay at the Johns Hopkins FTIC core. The public sequencing data were trimmed at Q25 with fastp and processed into clonotypes with MiXCR by TCRdb, which kept only in-frame beta chains. Duplicate CDR3 protein sequences are folded into a single record with the most common DNA and genes. Recorded for this sample are roughly 20,000 distinct CDR3 sequences; roughly three fifths of them occurred a single time. The ten largest make up roughly 17% of the sample.

Their antigens are not known. The sample comprised CD4+ T cells from blood, cultured in vitro. Receptors were obtained from a human donor who had recovered from COVID-19.

The CDR3 loop is CASSLGRLAGEGNIQYF. In DNA, the CDR3 is TGTGCCAGCAGTTTAGGCCGACTAGCGGGAGAGGGAAACATTCAGTACTTC. This chain joins TRBV12-3 or TRBV12-4 and TRBJ2-4; 12 bases agree with TRBD2. The junction had 7 bases not matched to a gene; V was cut back by 1 base and J by 6 bases. This CDR3 spans 17 amino acids.

The CDR3 nucleotides read TGTGCCAGCAGCGAATCCGGACAGGGGAATTCACCCCTCCACTTT. Residues: CASSESGQGNSPLHF. This rearrangement joins TRBV6-4 to TRBJ1-6; 9 positions match TRBD1. The junction had 7 bases not matched to a gene; V was cut back by 6 bases and J by 7 bases. The CDR3 runs 15 residues. Germline-derived CDR1 and CDR2 are MRHNA and SNTAGT.

This clonotype was seen a single time. DNA of the CDR3: TGCGCCAGCAGCCAAGATGGGGAGGCGGGTACGCAGTATTTT. It encodes CASSQDGEAGTQYF. The chain employs TRBV4-3 and TRBJ2-3, with D possibly TRBD2 on 6 matching bases. The germline V gene has CDR1 LGHNA and CDR2 YSLEER. The V end was cut by 0 bases, the J end by 8 bases, with 12 bases between. This CDR3 has 14 residues.